These 9 T cell receptor beta chains came from one sample sequenced in a study of shared clonotypes between healthy human individuals. Data came from immunoSEQ multiplex PCR; TCRdb stores just in-frame clones and leaves some out. This table holds 2,100,000 or so clones, approximately 94% found once. Sequencing used naive CD4+ T cells sorted from blood. Subset indicated: CD45RA+ positively selected. Source of these receptors: a man aged 18 to 30 in good health.

This clone has just a few counts. The V gene is TRBV7-9, the J gene TRBJ1-2, with D possibly matching TRBD1 (6 bases). V lost 2 bases, J lost 7 bases, and 14 bases lay in between. CDR3 length: 14 residues. Per the germline V gene, CDR1 is SEHNR and CDR2 is FQNEAQ (reference sequence). This CDR3 is CASSLRGTERGYTF. DNA of the CDR3: TGTGCCAGCAGCTTAAGGGGGACGGAACGTGGCTACACCTTC.

This clone has just one count. This chain joins TRBV6-7 and TRBJ2-1, with 7 bases aligning to TRBD1. TRBV6-7 belongs to the ORF category, with a function that is uncertain. This CDR3 spans 16 amino acids. The V gene end was trimmed by 0 bases and the J gene end by 5 bases; junction bases not matched to a gene: 7. The CDR3 protein is CASSYSPGGKDNEQFF. CDR3 bases: TGTGCCAGCAGTTACTCGCCAGGGGGTAAGGACAATGAGCAGTTCTTC.

The chain employs TRBV6-5 and TRBJ2-1; possibly TRBD1 for D (6 bases). The germline V and J ends were trimmed by 7 bases and 10 bases, with 23 bases remaining between them. This CDR3 has 15 amino acids. CDR1 MNHEY and CDR2 SVGAGI come from the germline V gene. The CDR3 nucleotides are TGTGCCAGCAAAAACCCGGGACACCCTAAGGAGGAGCAGTTCTTC. Translated: CASKNPGHPKEEQFF.

The chain couples TRBV7-2 to TRBJ2-7; 12 positions agree with TRBD1. CDR1 and CDR2 (germline): SGHTA, FQGNSA. With 5 bases clipped from V and 7 bases from J, the junction kept 21 bases outside the gene matches. The CDR3 has 19 amino acids. The CDR3 nucleotides read TGTGCCAGCAGCCCCCCCGGGGGGACAGGGGGCCCGTCGGAGAGGGAGCAGTACTTC. This encodes CASSPPGGTGGPSEREQYF.

The chain links TRBV6-1 to TRBJ2-5, with 7 bases identical to TRBD2. The V segment lost 3 bases and the J segment 3 bases; nucleotides outside the gene matches: 4. The CDR3 loop spans 14 amino acids. The germline V gene encodes CDR1 MNHNS and CDR2 SASEGT. The CDR3 DNA is TGTGCCAGCAGTGATTCTAGCGGCAAAGAGACCCAGTACTTC. Its protein is CASSDSSGKETQYF.

This chain joins TRBV7-8 and TRBJ2-3; a possible D gene is TRBD2 (6 bases). This CDR3 is 12 amino acids long. V gave up 5 bases and J gave up 6 bases, with 9 bases separating them. CDR1 is SGHVS, CDR2 FQNEAQ, per germline. The CDR3: CASSPAGDTQYF. Written as DNA, the CDR3 is TGTGCCAGCAGCCCCGCGGGGGATACGCAGTATTTT.

The rearrangement links TRBV28 to TRBJ1-1; 7 nucleotides match TRBD1. V gave up 5 bases and J gave up 0 bases; unmatched junction bases: 3. CDR1 and CDR2 from the germline V gene are MDHEN and SYDVKM. The CDR3 is made up of 14 amino acids. This CDR3 reads CASSHDRVNTEAFF. CDR3 DNA: TGTGCCAGCAGTCATGACAGGGTGAACACTGAAGCTTTCTTT. Full variable domain (remainder filled in from reference TRBV28 and TRBJ1-1): DVKVTQSSRYLVKRTGEKVFLECVQDMDHENMFWYRQDPGLGLRLIYFSYDVKMKEKGDIPEGYSVSREKKERFSLILESASTNQTSMYLCASSHDRVNTEAFFGQGTRLTVV.

As regards this clone: Other DNA sequences in the same sample also yield this CDR3. The V and J genes are TRBV7-9 and TRBJ1-1, with TRBD1 identical over 7 bases. V trimming: 2 bases; J trimming: 0 bases; junction bases outside the gene matches: 0. Per the germline V gene, CDR1 is SEHNR and CDR2 is FQNEAQ (reference sequence). The CDR3 totals 14 residues. CDR3 in DNA: TGTGCCAGCAGCTTAAGGGGGCTGAACACTGAAGCTTTCTTT. Residues: CASSLRGLNTEAFF. Looking up the rest from reference TRBV7-9 and TRBJ1-1 gives the full variable domain: DTGVSQNPRHKITKRGQNVTFRCDPISEHNRLYWYRQTLGQGPEFLTYFQNEAQLEKSRLLSDRFSAERPKGSFSTLEIQRTEQGDSAMYLCASSLRGLNTEAFFGQGTRLTVV.

There are a few counts of this clone. The chain is built from TRBV5-4 and TRBJ2-1; 9 bases are a match to TRBD2. Germline CDR1 and CDR2: SGHNT and YYREEE (reference sequence). With V trimmed by 0 bases and J by 7 bases, 14 bases remained unmatched. The CDR3 contains 18 residues. DNA of the CDR3: TGTGCCAGCAGCTTGGCTCTTTTCCCGGGACTAGCATTGAATGAGCAGTTCTTC. Translation: CASSLALFPGLALNEQFF.